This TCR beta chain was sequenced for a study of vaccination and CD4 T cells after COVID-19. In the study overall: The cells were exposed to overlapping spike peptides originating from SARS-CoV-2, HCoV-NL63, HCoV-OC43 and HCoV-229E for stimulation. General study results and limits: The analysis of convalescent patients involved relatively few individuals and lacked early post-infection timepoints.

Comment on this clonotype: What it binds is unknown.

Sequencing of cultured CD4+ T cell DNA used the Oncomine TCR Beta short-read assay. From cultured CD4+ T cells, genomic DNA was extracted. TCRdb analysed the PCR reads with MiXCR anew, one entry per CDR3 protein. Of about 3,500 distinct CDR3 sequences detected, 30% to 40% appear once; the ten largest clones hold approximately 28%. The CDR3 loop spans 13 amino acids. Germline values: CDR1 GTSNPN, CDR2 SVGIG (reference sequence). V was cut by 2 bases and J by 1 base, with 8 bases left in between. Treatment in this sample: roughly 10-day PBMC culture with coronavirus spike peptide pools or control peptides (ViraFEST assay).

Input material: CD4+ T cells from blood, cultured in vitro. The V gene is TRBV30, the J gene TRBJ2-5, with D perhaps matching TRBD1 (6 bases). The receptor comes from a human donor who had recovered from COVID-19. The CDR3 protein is CAWSQGSQETQYF. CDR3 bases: TGTGCCTGGAGTCAGGGGAGCCAAGAGACCCAGTACTTC.